A selection of T cell receptor beta chains follows, all from one sample in a study of Ad26.COV2.S vaccination and SARS-CoV-2 variants. Some clones are missing from TCRdb's copy, which holds only in-frame ones; the method was immunoSEQ multiplex PCR. The sample consists of more than 400,000 clones, around 92% of them appearing once. Sequences were derived from peripheral blood, sampled in a trial of Ad26.COV2.S vaccine versus placebo. The receptor source for this set is a person aged 18-65 years who received the Ad26.COV2.S COVID-19 vaccine or a placebo. The CDR3 runs from the conserved cysteine through the conserved F or W. The D gene is left open where the match is weak. Clone sizes are given selectively: once, few, many, or a class where the clone is expanded.

J gene	clone size	V gene	D gene	CDR3 DNA	CDR3 protein
TRBJ1-5	.	TRBV19	TRBD1	TGTGCCAGTACCCCGGACAGGGGATGGAATCAGCCCCAGCATTTT	CASTPDRGWNQPQHF
TRBJ2-1	.	TRBV24-1	.	TGTGCCACCAGTTTCGGGGGTGGTCCCTATGAGCAGTTCTTC	CATSFGGGPYEQFF
TRBJ2-7	.	TRBV15	.	TGTGCCACCAGCAGAGGGAAAGGTACCTACGAGCAGTACTTC	CATSRGKGTYEQYF
TRBJ2-1	.	TRBV23-1	.	TGCGCCAGCAGAACCAGTCACAGGGACCCATCCTACAATGAGCAGTTCTTC	CASRTSHRDPSYNEQFF
TRBJ1-2	.	TRBV30	.	TGTGCCTGGAGTTCGTCAGTGTACCTACTTCACTATGGCTACACCTTC	CAWSSSVYLLHYGYTF
TRBJ2-2	.	TRBV29-1	TRBD1	TGCAGCGTTGAGTTACAGGGACAGGGGAACACCGGGGAGCTGTTTTTT	CSVELQGQGNTGELFF
TRBJ2-5	.	TRBV7-9	TRBD2	TGTGCCAGCAGCCCCCGCGGACTAGCGGGGGGAGAGACCCAGTACTTC	CASSPRGLAGGETQYF
TRBJ1-1	.	TRBV19	.	TGTGCCAGTAGTATGCGAGACAGGAACACTGAAGCTTTCTTT	CASSMRDRNTEAFF
TRBJ1-5	.	TRBV28	.	TGTGCCAGCAGTTCTGTTACTCAGCCCCAGCATTTT	CASSSVTQPQHF
TRBJ2-1	.	TRBV18	.	TGTGCCAGCTCACCATTTGGTTTCAATGAGCAGTTCTTC	CASSPFGFNEQFF
TRBJ2-2	.	TRBV19	TRBD1	TGTGCCAGTAGTATACTTCGACAGGGTACGCCGGCGCTGTTTTTT	CASSILRQGTPALFF
TRBJ2-3	once	TRBV19	TRBD2	TGTGCCAGCACTAGGGGTAGCGGGTCTACAGATACGCAGTATTTT	CASTRGSGSTDTQYF
TRBJ2-5	.	TRBV7-8	TRBD2	TGTGCCAGCAGATCCCGACTAGCGGGGGGGGGCGGAGAGACCCAGTACTTC	CASRSRLAGGGGETQYF
TRBJ2-2	once	TRBV27	.	TGTGCCAGCAGTTTATTTACCGGGGAGCTGTTTTTT	CASSLFTGELFF
TRBJ1-6	.	TRBV5-1	.	TGCGCCAGCAGCCCCGACTTAGGGGGGTATAATTCACCCCTCCACTTT	CASSPDLGGYNSPLHF
TRBJ1-5	few	TRBV7-2	.	TGTGCCAGCAGCTTAGGCAATCAGCCCCAGCATTTT	CASSLGNQPQHF
TRBJ2-7	.	TRBV18	TRBD2	TGTGCCAGCTCACCACGGGGGGGGTCCTACGAGCAGTACTTC	CASSPRGGSYEQYF
TRBJ1-2	few	TRBV29-1	TRBD1	TGCAGCGCCTCCGACGCCGGGACAGGGGGCGAGGGCGGCTACACCTTC	CSASDAGTGGEGGYTF
TRBJ1-5	.	TRBV5-1	.	TGCGCCAGCAGGTTCGGATTACAGGATCAGCCCCAGCATTTT	CASRFGLQDQPQHF
TRBJ2-1	.	TRBV11-2	.	TGTGCCAGCAGCTTAATAGACGAAGACAATGAGCAGTTCTTC	CASSLIDEDNEQFF
TRBJ2-7	.	TRBV27	.	TGTGCCAGCAGTTTATCGAATGGGGTTGACTACGAGCAGTACTTC	CASSLSNGVDYEQYF
TRBJ2-3	.	TRBV9	TRBD1	TGTGCCAGCAGCAAACAGGGGGCCCCCACAGATACGCAGTATTTT	CASSKQGAPTDTQYF
TRBJ2-7	.	TRBV14	.	TGTGCCAGCAGCCAAGGGTGGGGAATCGAGCAGTACTTC	CASSQGWGIEQYF
TRBJ1-4	.	TRBV5-1	.	TGCGCCAGCAGCTTGGTAATAGGTGAAAAACTGTTTTTT	CASSLVIGEKLFF
TRBJ1-2	.	TRBV20-1	.	TGCAGTGCGGCCACCTATGGCTACACCTTC	CSAATYGYTF
TRBJ1-5	.	TRBV4-1	TRBD1	TGCGCCAGCAGCCACCCGACCAGGGGGCTTAGGCAGCCCCAGCATTTT	CASSHPTRGLRQPQHF
TRBJ1-1	.	TRBV7-9	.	.	CASSQPDRVEAFFGGSFF
TRBJ2-4	.	TRBV27	.	TGTGCCAGCAGTCAGGGGGGCAAAAACATTCAGTACTTC	CASSQGGKNIQYF
TRBJ1-1	.	TRBV28	.	TGTGCCAGCATTAAAATAGGGGGGGCGGGCACTGAAGCTTTCTTT	CASIKIGGAGTEAFF
TRBJ2-5	.	TRBV3-1/TRBV3-2	TRBD1	TGTGCCAGCAGCAAAGGACAGGGGCAAGAGACCCAGTACTTC	CASSKGQGQETQYF